The 16 T cell receptor beta chains presented below share a single source sample, sequenced in a study of T cell repertoires in cytomegalovirus infection. Antigens for these TCRs are unknown. TCRdb processed the reads anew with MiXCR; each CDR3 protein has one entry. The profile shows some 900,000 distinct CDR3 sequences, approximately 32% of them singletons. The sequencing here drew on cultured CD8+ T cells from PBMCs, taken from culture after CMV antigen stimulation. Source of these receptors: a human donor in good health (CMV status not recorded). Some clones in this sample may be carry-over from other donors' samples.

In the case of this clonotype: A much larger clone is a single base away; this may be a read error. The chain employs TRBV7-6 and TRBJ2-5; 7 bases fit TRBD2. CDR3 length equals 17 residues. The germline CDR1 and CDR2 sequences are SGHVS and FNYEAQ. V lost 1 base, J lost 3 bases, and 11 bases stayed unmatched. CDR3 loop: CASSLESGLVGKETQYF. In DNA form, the CDR3 reads TGTGCCAGCAGCTTAGAGAGCGGACTAGTGGGGAAAGAGACCCAGTACTTC.

The chain recombines TRBV27 with TRBJ2-1; D may be TRBD1 (6 bases). CDR3 length: 11 amino acids. Germline V gene sequence: CDR1 MNHEY, CDR2 SMNVEV (reference sequence). V was clipped by 6 bases and J by 9 bases, with 9 bases between them. The CDR3 DNA sequence: TGTGCCAGCAGAAGGGGGACTGAGCAGTTCTTC. It encodes CASRRGTEQFF.

The V gene is TRBV7-9, the J gene TRBJ2-2, with TRBD1 identical over 7 bases. The V gene end was trimmed by 1 base and the J gene end by 2 bases; junction bases not matched to a gene: 7. The CDR3 is 17 amino acids. The germline CDR1 and CDR2 sequences are SEHNR and FQNEAQ (reference sequence). CDR3 protein: CASSLGGTEINTGELFF. CDR3 DNA sequence: TGTGCCAGCAGCTTAGGAGGGACAGAGATAAACACCGGGGAGCTGTTTTTT.

The chain has TRBV10-3 and TRBJ1-1, with D perhaps TRBD1 (6 bases). The CDR3 extends over 16 amino acids. V was cut by 2 bases and J by 4 bases, with 17 bases left in between. Germline CDR1 and CDR2: ENHRY and SYGVKD. The CDR3 protein is CAISERAEGGGTEAFF. As DNA, the CDR3 is TGTGCCATCAGTGAGCGGGCGGAGGGGGGGGGCACTGAAGCTTTCTTT.

Details on this clonotype: This could be a read error, since a much larger clone is one nucleotide away. Without the conserved terminal phenylalanine or tryptophan, this CDR3 likely stems from a read error. The chain has TRBV7-8 and TRBJ1-1; TRBD1 might be the D (5 bases). Trimming took 2 bases from V and 5 from J, leaving 12 bases between them. The CDR3 extends over 14 amino acids. Germline CDR1 and CDR2: SGHVS and FQNEAQ. CDR3 coding DNA: TGTGCCAGCAGCTTATCCCAGGGAAGGACTGAAGCTTTCTCT. It specifies CASSLSQGRTEAFS.

This clonotype was counted a few times. The J gene is TRBJ1-4, the V gene TRBV29-1, with a tentative D call TRBD1 (6 bases). Between the trimmed V and J ends, which lost 3 bases and 7 bases, there was a span of 15 bases. The CDR3 spans 14 residues. Per the germline V gene, CDR1 is SQVTM and CDR2 is ANQGSEA. The CDR3 bases are TGCAGCGTTGACCAAACAGGGATGGGTGAAAAACTGTTTTTT. It is translated as CSVDQTGMGEKLFF.

A word on this clonotype: A much bigger clone sits one base away, suggesting this may be a read error. The chain links TRBV7-2 to TRBJ2-7; 11 bases map to TRBD2. The CDR3 extends over 14 amino acids. Germline assignment: CDR1 SGHTA and CDR2 FQGNSA. The CDR3 nucleotides read TGTGCCAGCAGGTTAGCGGGGGGGCTCTACGAGCAGTACTTC. It translates to CASRLAGGLYEQYF.

V gene TRBV6-1 combines with J gene TRBJ2-5; a possible D gene is TRBD1 (6 bases). The CDR3 spans 14 residues. V was pared by 3 bases and J by 5 bases, with 13 bases between. Germline CDR1 is MNHNS and CDR2 is SASEGT. This chain's CDR3 is CASSDSGQLETQYF. The CDR3 DNA is TGTGCCAGCAGTGACTCGGGACAATTGGAGACCCAGTACTTC.

There are a few counts of this clonotype. The chain carries TRBV28 and TRBJ2-7; D gene ambiguous. Germline-derived CDR1 and CDR2 are MDHEN and SYDVKM. This CDR3 spans 15 amino acids. Trimming shortened V by 0 bases and J by 3 bases, and 12 bases separated the two germline ends. CDR3: CASSLWSRISYEQYV. In DNA, the CDR3 is TGTGCCAGCAGTTTATGGTCAAGGATTAGCTACGAGCAGTACGTC.

The CDR3 region has the DNA TGTGCCAGTAGTAACGGGCGACGGGACACTGAAGCTTTCTTT. It is translated as CASSNGRRDTEAFF. This rearrangement joins TRBV19 to TRBJ1-1; D is ambiguous. CDR3 length equals 14 residues. V lost 4 bases, J lost 3 bases, and 12 bases lay in between. The germline gives CDR1 LNHDA, CDR2 SQIVND (reference sequence).

This clonotype was picked up many times. The chain couples TRBV7-2 to TRBJ2-1; D perhaps matches TRBD2 (6 bases). V lost 0 bases and J 8 bases, leaving 14 bases between the germline ends. CDR3 size: 15 residues. Germline V gene lookup returns CDR1 SGHTA and CDR2 FQGNSA. The CDR3 nucleotides are TGTGCCAGCAGCTTAGCGGGCGGGACGGGGTATGAGCAGTTCTTC. It translates to CASSLAGGTGYEQFF.

J is TRBJ1-1 and V is TRBV7-2; unclear D gene. Germline loops: CDR1 SGHTA, CDR2 FQGNSA. This CDR3 region has 14 residues. V shed 11 bases and J shed 2 bases, with 18 bases lying between them. DNA for the CDR3: TGTGCCCAACCCAAGGGAGGAGGAAACACTGAAGCTTTCTTT. This codes for CAQPKGGGNTEAFF.

The chain is built from TRBV7-6 and TRBJ1-1; D gene uncertain. Trimming cost V 5 bases and J 5 bases, with 24 bases left between them. The CDR3 covers 17 residues. CDR1 and CDR2 (germline): SGHVS, FNYEAQ. The CDR3 DNA follows: TGTGCCAGCAGCCCCTACCAGCGGAGGGTTGTCTCAACTGAAGCTTTCTTT. Protein sequence: CASSPYQRRVVSTEAFF.

This chain joins TRBV12-3 or TRBV12-4 and TRBJ2-3, with 9 bases lining up with TRBD1. This CDR3 spans 16 amino acids. With 4 bases clipped from V and 6 bases from J, the junction kept 11 bases outside the gene matches. This CDR3 reads CASSSRTGEVSDTQYF. The CDR3 DNA sequence: TGTGCCAGCAGTTCTCGGACAGGGGAAGTCTCGGATACGCAGTATTTT.

About this clonotype itself: Its ends do not fully match the called genes, so a read error is possible. The chain couples TRBV27 to TRBJ1-1; D is perhaps TRBD1 (5 bases). The CDR3 covers 14 residues. CDR1 and CDR2 from the germline V gene are MNHEY and SMNVEV (reference sequence). Written as DNA, the CDR3 is TGTGCCAGCAGTTTTATAGGGGATTACACTAAAGCTTTCTTT. This codes for CASSFIGDYTKAFF.

Remarks on this clonotype: A much bigger clone sits one base away, suggesting this may be a read error. The chain is built from TRBV7-6 and TRBJ1-2; D perhaps matches TRBD1 (5 bases). V dropped 0 bases and J dropped 6 bases, with 14 bases sitting between them. The CDR3 spans 15 residues. CDR1 is SGHVS, CDR2 FNYEAQ, per germline. The DNA for the CDR3 is TGTGCCAGCAGCTTAGCGACACGGGGCGGGGATGGCTACACCTTC. Protein sequence: CASSLATRGGDGYTF.